This TCR beta chain was captured in a study of blood T cell repertoires in COVID-19 (dated by TCRdb to the early 2020s). About the full investigation: The collaborator samples originated in the United States, Italy and Spain and spanned the acute and convalescent phases of COVID-19. The samples were drawn from two sources: the first 160 participants of the ongoing ImmuneRACE study, and 1,254 subjects contributed by 6 global collaborators. The dataset comprised deeply sampled blood TCRbeta repertoires from subjects exposed to, actively infected with, or recovered from COVID-19. The sample metadata nearly always contained a de-identified subject ID, COVID-19 status, age in years and sex. The repertoires were made available in a free public database intended to serve as a resource for research on the immune response to SARS-CoV-2. HLA class I and class II types, where available, came from metadata supplied by the sample provider rather than from assay-based typing. The material from the prospective study consisted of cDNA or gDNA derived from T cells, B-cell-depleted T cells, or PBMCs. The full study reports these points: How much clinical and demographic metadata was included differed by source and by participant, and the metadata was provided uncurated.

Measured from the cysteine to the phenylalanine, the CDR3 is 14 residues long. The kept DNA is CDR3 alone, 42 bases in frame from the first base. Deletion took 1 base off V and 7 bases off J, with a span of 13 bases between the germline ends. CDR1 and CDR2 are drawn from the germline V gene: LGHNA, YNFKEQ. As regards this clone: The antigen it binds to is not known. The sample holds no much larger clone one base away, and base qualities are not on file.

Each collaborating institution followed its own protocols to collect whole blood in K2EDTA tubes. For TCRbeta analysis, collaborators shipped samples in one of three forms: frozen whole blood, isolated PBMCs, or DNA extracted from either of those sample types. The immunoSEQ Assay, a bias-controlled multiplex PCR, was used to amplify TCRbeta CDR3 regions from genomic DNA. Per the original workflow: The number of nucleated cells in each sample was estimated from the amplification of reference gene primers within the assay. To quantify the absolute abundance of each unique TCRbeta CDR3 rearrangement, sequence reads were collapsed and filtered. For each sample, productive Simpson clonality was calculated by taking the square root of Simpson's diversity index across productive rearrangements. This is the immuneACCESS table as TCRdb keeps it, with only in-frame sequences that have V and J called. A part of the clones is gone; compared with another copy, unresolved V genes explain less than half, and the rest is unexplained. V, J and clone size are taken as reported in that table, and D and trimming were inferred from the DNA itself. In all, the sample holds tens of thousands of clones, and roughly 90% of those were seen once. The ten biggest clones cover about 16% of the sample.

The material sequenced was peripheral blood. This receptor chain uses TRBV4-2 and TRBJ1-2; a tentative D match to TRBD1 spans 5 bases. This TCR was recovered from a male donor with acute or convalescent COVID-19. In nucleotides, the sequence is TGTGCCAGCAGCCAAGGCCTACAGGCTGGTGGCTACACCTTC. This codes for CASSQGLQAGGYTF.